The 17 T cell receptor beta chains listed next were all sequenced from one sample in a study of OX40 agonist ivuxolimab in advanced cancers. Library preparation used the immunoSEQ multiplex PCR assay. TCRdb took over this immuneACCESS table, retaining in-frame rearrangements with V and J assigned. Such tables are incomplete; in checked studies, under half of the missing clones stem from an unresolved V gene, and the remainder is unexplained. The sample profile shows 65,000 or so clones; approximately 85% of them were found once. The ten top clones hold approximately 5.4% of the sample. This specimen consisted of CD4+ or CD8+ T cells sorted from blood, obtained in a trial of the OX40 agonist ivuxolimab. These receptor sequences come from an adult with an advanced solid tumor such as melanoma, head and neck, liver or kidney cancer.

V and J are TRBV27 and TRBJ2-1; 11 nucleotides align to TRBD2. CDR3 size: 18 residues. Germline assignment: CDR1 MNHEY and CDR2 SMNVEV (reference sequence). V gave up 2 bases and J gave up 7 bases; unmatched junction bases: 13. Here the CDR3 reads CASSLLPPTSGSRNEQFF. The CDR3 coding sequence is TGTGCCAGCAGTTTACTCCCCCCAACTAGCGGGAGTCGGAATGAGCAGTTCTTC.

V and J are TRBV28 and TRBJ2-3; D is perhaps TRBD2 (6 bases). CDR1 is MDHEN, CDR2 SYDVKM, per germline. V was pared by 2 bases and J by 4 bases, with 16 bases between. The CDR3 loop spans 16 amino acids. DNA for the CDR3: TGTGCCAGCAGTTTAACAGCGGGCGGGGCAGCAGATACGCAGTATTTT. Its translation is CASSLTAGGAADTQYF. Looking up the rest from reference TRBV28 and TRBJ2-3 gives the full variable domain: DVKVTQSSRYLVKRTGEKVFLECVQDMDHENMFWYRQDPGLGLRLIYFSYDVKMKEKGDIPEGYSVSREKKERFSLILESASTNQTSMYLCASSLTAGGAADTQYFGPGTRLTVL.

This rearrangement joins TRBV2 to TRBJ2-5; D unclear. V was shortened by 9 bases and J by 1 base, with 12 bases between the two germline ends. The CDR3 length is 13 residues. Per germline, CDR1 SNHLY and CDR2 FYNNEI. The CDR3 here is CASYLEIQETQYF. CDR3 in DNA: TGTGCCAGTTACTTAGAAATCCAAGAGACCCAGTACTTC.

The chain couples TRBV11-2 to TRBJ1-1; 8 bases agree with TRBD1. Germline CDR1 is SGHAT and CDR2 is FQNNGV. V shed 1 base and J 2 bases; nucleotides not matched to a gene: 6. The CDR3 is 16 residues long. CDR3 bases: TGTGCCAGCAGCTTAGCTAAACAGGGGGATAACACTGAAGCTTTCTTT. Its protein product is CASSLAKQGDNTEAFF.

This clone has more than one count but fewer than ten. The chain couples TRBV29-1 to TRBJ2-1, with D unresolved. The germline CDR1 and CDR2 sequences are SQVTM and ANQGSEA. The V and J ends lost 8 bases and 8 bases respectively, with 13 bases between them. The CDR3 consists of 11 residues. Written as DNA, the CDR3 is TGCAGCCCAAGACTTATTCATGAGCAGTTCTTC. Amino acid sequence: CSPRLIHEQFF.

The CDR3 DNA follows: TGTGCCAGTCAGGACGGGGACAGGGTCTATGGCTACACCTTC. It encodes CASQDGDRVYGYTF. The gene calls are TRBV2 and TRBJ1-2; the match to TRBD1 covers 9 bases. Germline V CDR1 and CDR2: SNHLY, FYNNEI. The J segment lost 4 bases and the V segment lost 9 bases, leaving 9 bases of the junction unmatched. The CDR3 is 14 amino acids.

There are a few counts of this clone. The rearrangement links TRBV2 to TRBJ2-6; D ambiguous. The germline V gene encodes CDR1 SNHLY and CDR2 FYNNEI. This CDR3 contains 14 residues. Trimming shortened V by 6 bases and J by 0 bases, and 6 bases separated the two germline ends. CDR3 region: CASRIRSGANVLTF. Here the CDR3 DNA reads TGTGCCAGCAGGATTCGCTCTGGGGCCAACGTCCTGACTTTC.

The V call is TRBV7-3, the J call TRBJ2-6; tentative D call: TRBD2 (6 bases). Germline lookup yields CDR1 SGHTA and CDR2 FQGTGA. The V and J ends lost 4 bases and 0 bases respectively, with 19 bases between them. The CDR3 is 19 residues long. CDR3: CASSSYPRGTNSGANVLTF. The DNA of the CDR3 is TGTGCCAGCAGCTCATACCCGCGGGGAACCAACTCTGGGGCCAACGTCCTGACTTTC.

In its sample, this clone was seen once. This chain uses TRBV19 with TRBJ1-5, with TRBD1 as a possible D gene (6 bases). Germline V lookup: CDR1 LNHDA, CDR2 SQIVND (reference sequence). The V and J ends lost 3 bases and 0 bases respectively, with 9 bases between them. The CDR3 is 15 amino acids. The CDR3 DNA is TGTGCCAGTAGTATTGGAGGGGGTAGCAATCAGCCCCAGCATTTT. Its translation is CASSIGGGSNQPQHF.

The chain combines TRBV9 with TRBJ2-1, with no clear D. V shed 1 base and J shed 6 bases, with 5 bases lying between them. CDR1 and CDR2 (germline): SGDLS, YYNGEE. This CDR3 is built from 12 residues. The CDR3 protein is CASSVTFNEQFF. The CDR3 nucleotides read TGTGCCAGCAGCGTAACTTTCAATGAGCAGTTCTTC.

The chain recombines TRBV7-2 with TRBJ2-7; maybe TRBD1 (5 bases). CDR3 length: 13 residues. V was cut by 3 bases and J by 7 bases, with 13 bases left in between. Germline CDR1 SGHTA, CDR2 FQGNSA. The DNA for the CDR3 is TGTGCCAGCAGCTTCGACAGCCTCTGGGAGCAGTACTTC. It codes for CASSFDSLWEQYF.

The chain uses TRBV5-1 and TRBJ2-7; 14 bases agree with TRBD2. This CDR3 has 17 residues. Germline loops: CDR1 SGHRS, CDR2 YFSETQ. After removal of 2 bases from V and 6 bases from J, the junction contained 10 bases not matched to a gene. This CDR3 is CASSFSRGLAGVLEQYF. The DNA for the CDR3 is TGCGCCAGCAGCTTTTCACGGGGACTAGCGGGAGTACTCGAGCAGTACTTC.

This rearrangement joins TRBV11-1 to TRBJ2-1; D is perhaps TRBD2 (6 bases). The CDR3 has 14 amino acids. V was pared by 2 bases and J by 9 bases, with 14 bases between. The germline V gene encodes CDR1 SGHAT and CDR2 FQDESV (reference sequence). The CDR3 protein is CASSLRGIRVEQFF. In DNA, the CDR3 is TGTGCCAGCAGCTTACGGGGGATACGGGTTGAGCAGTTCTTC.

The chain recombines TRBV5-5 with TRBJ2-3; D assignment may be TRBD1 or TRBD2 (6 bases each). Trimming pared 3 bases from V and 6 bases from J, leaving 11 bases between. CDR1 is SGHKS and CDR2 is YYEKEE in the germline V gene (reference sequence). CDR3 length: 13 amino acids. CDR3 sequence: CASSSPGGDTQYF. CDR3 nucleotide sequence: TGTGCCAGCAGCTCGCCCGGGGGCGATACGCAGTATTTT.

V gene TRBV9 combines with J gene TRBJ1-1; no firm D call. The germline gives CDR1 SGDLS, CDR2 YYNGEE. V lost 0 bases and J 0 bases, leaving 3 bases between the germline ends. This CDR3 has 13 residues. The CDR3 here is CASSVEVNTEAFF. The CDR3 nucleotides read TGTGCCAGCAGCGTAGAGGTGAACACTGAAGCTTTCTTT.

The chain recombines TRBV5-8 with TRBJ2-5, with 7 bases aligning to TRBD2. This CDR3 has 16 residues. Germline values: CDR1 SGHTS, CDR2 YDEGEE. V dropped 4 bases and J dropped 6; count of bases not matched to a gene: 15. CDR3 loop: CASSPVREWFPKTQYF. The CDR3 bases are TGTGCCAGCAGCCCTGTGCGGGAGTGGTTTCCGAAGACCCAGTACTTC.

The chain couples TRBV2 to TRBJ2-3; 8 bases map to TRBD2. V lost 1 base, J lost 4 bases, and 10 bases stayed unmatched. This CDR3 spans 17 amino acids. Germline loops: CDR1 SNHLY, CDR2 FYNNEI. CDR3 DNA sequence: TGTGCCAGCAGTGAAGATCTGGCGGGGGGCCTGGCAGATACGCAGTATTTT. It specifies CASSEDLAGGLADTQYF.